The 17 T cell receptor beta chains below come from one sample, sequenced in a study of blood T cell repertoires in COVID-19. Produced via immunoSEQ multiplex PCR; TCRdb's table is partial and in-frame only. This table has tens of thousands of clones, 79% appearing once. Sequencing used peripheral blood. These receptors were obtained from a human donor in a cohort sampled during active COVID-19.

This clone was observed a few times. V usage is TRBV9 and J usage is TRBJ2-1, with D uncertain. CDR3 length: 11 residues. CDR1 and CDR2 from the germline V gene are SGDLS and YYNGEE. Trimming cost V 4 bases and J 10 bases, with 9 bases left between them. The DNA for the CDR3 is TGTGCCAGCAGCTCTACGTGGGAGCAGTTCTTC. Its protein is CASSSTWEQFF.

This clone was found many times. The chain links TRBV30 to TRBJ2-5, with D possibly being TRBD2 (6 bases). The CDR3 is 15 amino acids. Trimming took off 0 bases at V and 9 bases at J, with 20 bases between the two ends. CDR1 GTSNPN and CDR2 SVGIG come from the germline V gene (reference sequence). The CDR3 DNA is TGTGCCTGGAGTGTACAAGGGGACTTTTCGTTGGCCCAGTACTTC. Its translation: CAWSVQGDFSLAQYF.

This clone was found once. The chain carries TRBV7-8 and TRBJ2-5; possible D gene TRBD2, 5 bases. Germline V gives CDR1 SGHVS, CDR2 FQNEAQ. This CDR3 comprises 15 residues. Trimming took 5 bases from V and 4 from J, leaving 17 bases between them. CDR3 protein: CASSPTEGVGETQYF. The DNA for the CDR3 is TGTGCCAGCAGCCCAACTGAGGGAGTGGGAGAGACCCAGTACTTC.

The chain employs TRBV4-1 and TRBJ1-2, with 12 bases identical to TRBD1. Germline trimming cut 1 base from V and 8 bases from J; bases unmatched to any gene: 11. From germline, CDR1 is MGHRA and CDR2 YSYEKL. The CDR3 totals 17 residues. CDR3 loop: CASSQAIRGQGAKGYTF. CDR3 in DNA: TGCGCCAGCAGCCAAGCGATTCGGGGACAGGGGGCTAAGGGCTACACCTTC.

This sequence joins TRBV19 and TRBJ2-1, with 13 bases matching TRBD2. This CDR3 has 17 amino acids. CDR1 and CDR2 (germline): LNHDA, SQIVND (reference sequence). The junction had 11 bases not matched to a gene; V was cut back by 6 bases and J by 6 bases. The CDR3, as DNA: TGTGCCAGTAGCCGCACTAGCGGGAGGGCCCAAAGCAATGAGCAGTTCTTC. This sequence encodes CASSRTSGRAQSNEQFF.

V and J are TRBV2 and TRBJ2-7; TRBD2 might be the D (7 bases). Trimming stripped 7 bases from V and 0 bases from J, with 13 bases between. The CDR3 contains 14 residues. Looked up from germline, CDR1 is SNHLY and CDR2 is FYNNEI. CDR3 region: CASKQGLSSYEQYF. DNA for the CDR3: TGTGCCAGCAAACAGGGACTATCCTCCTACGAGCAGTACTTC.

V gene TRBV30 combines with J gene TRBJ2-1; 12 positions agree with TRBD2. Germline V gene lookup returns CDR1 GTSNPN and CDR2 SVGIG (reference sequence). V gave up 2 bases and J gave up 2 bases; unmatched junction bases: 16. The CDR3 contains 20 residues. CDR3 residues: CAWSPKAGGASGRAYNEQFF. The DNA of the CDR3 is TGTGCCTGGAGTCCGAAGGCCGGGGGAGCTAGCGGGAGGGCCTACAATGAGCAGTTCTTC.

CDR3 DNA: TGCAGCGTTGCTGCGACAGGGGGCGAGATAGGGAACTATGGCTACACCTTC. This encodes CSVAATGGEIGNYGYTF. The rearrangement joins TRBV29-1 to TRBJ1-2, with 10 bases lining up with TRBD1. Trimming took 4 bases from V and 2 from J; bases not matched to a gene: 13. Germline V gene data show CDR1 as SQVTM and CDR2 as ANQGSEA. CDR3 length equals 17 residues. The full variable domain, its missing parts supplied by reference TRBV29-1 and TRBJ1-2, is SAVISQKPSRDICQRGTSLTIQCQVDSQVTMMFWYRQQPGQSLTLIATANQGSEATYESGFVIDKFPISRPNLTFSTLTVSNMSPEDSSIYLCSVAATGGEIGNYGYTFGSGTRLTVV.

This sequence joins TRBV28 and TRBJ2-7; a weak D match, TRBD1 (5 bases). Germline V gene lookup returns CDR1 MDHEN and CDR2 SYDVKM. CDR3 length equals 13 residues. The ends were cut back, 6 bases at V and 6 bases at J, with 15 bases in the middle. The DNA of the CDR3 is TGTGCCAGCAGCCTCATAGCAGGGCTCGAGCAGTACTTC. Encoded protein: CASSLIAGLEQYF.

The CDR3 loop is CASSGQGTYGYTF. The CDR3 DNA reads as TGTGCCAGCAGTGGACAGGGGACCTATGGCTACACCTTC. The V gene is TRBV12-3 or TRBV12-4, the J gene TRBJ1-2, with 9 bases fitting TRBD1. Germline trimming cut 5 bases from V and 4 bases from J; bases unmatched to any gene: 2. The CDR3 loop spans 13 amino acids.

This rearrangement joins TRBV9 to TRBJ2-7, with a possible D match to TRBD1 (6 bases). Trimming pared 4 bases from V and 5 bases from J, leaving 16 bases between. The CDR3 has 14 amino acids. Germline V CDR1 and CDR2: SGDLS, YYNGEE. The CDR3, as DNA: TGTGCCAGCAGCCCACGCTCTGGGGGCCACGAGCAGTACTTC. Its translation is CASSPRSGGHEQYF. The full variable domain, completed using reference TRBV9 and TRBJ2-7, is DSGVTQTPKHLITATGQRVTLRCSPRSGDLSVYWYQQSLDQGLQFLIQYYNGEERAKGNILERFSAQQFPDLHSELNLSSLELGDSALYFCASSPRSGGHEQYFGPGTRLTVT.

V usage is TRBV18 and J usage is TRBJ1-5; 7 bases are shared with TRBD1. The CDR3 has 16 residues. Germline V lookup: CDR1 KGHSH, CDR2 LQKENI. Trimming took 4 bases from V and 3 from J; bases not matched to a gene: 9. The CDR3: CASSRGAGTDNQPQHF. CDR3 nucleotides: TGTGCCAGCTCACGTGGGGCCGGGACAGACAATCAGCCCCAGCATTTT. The complete variable domain, with remaining parts taken from reference TRBV18 and TRBJ1-5, reads NAGVMQNPRHLVRRRGQEARLRCSPMKGHSHVYWYRQLPEEGLKFMVYLQKENIIDESGMPKERFSAEFPKEGPSILRIQQVVRGDSAAYFCASSRGAGTDNQPQHFGDGTRLSIL.

The chain combines TRBV18 with TRBJ1-4; 7 nucleotides line up with TRBD1. With 4 bases clipped from V and 0 bases from J, the junction kept 5 bases outside the gene matches. CDR3 length equals 16 residues. Germline V gives CDR1 KGHSH, CDR2 LQKENI. CDR3 in amino acids: CASSLKTGSTNEKLFF. The CDR3 coding sequence is TGTGCCAGCTCACTAAAGACAGGGTCAACTAATGAAAAACTGTTTTTT.

The rearrangement uses TRBV5-6 and TRBJ1-1; D is ambiguous. The germline V gene encodes CDR1 SGHDT and CDR2 YYEEEE. The CDR3 is made up of 14 amino acids. V was clipped by 6 bases and J by 4 bases, with 16 bases between them. CDR3 residues: CASTLRNWATEAFF. For the CDR3, the DNA is TGTGCCAGCACCCTTAGGAATTGGGCCACTGAAGCTTTCTTT.

The J gene is TRBJ1-2, the V gene TRBV5-1; 7 nucleotides align to TRBD1. J lost 1 base, V lost 4 bases, and 7 bases had no gene match. CDR1 and CDR2 from the germline V gene are SGHRS and YFSETQ. The CDR3 extends over 15 amino acids. The CDR3 sequence: CASSPLGTVNYGYTF. The CDR3 region has the DNA TGCGCCAGCAGCCCACTGGGGACAGTTAACTATGGCTACACCTTC.

V usage is TRBV6-5 and J usage is TRBJ2-3; 7 bases map to TRBD1. Trimming cost V 10 bases and J 4 bases; bases outside gene matches: 11. Germline V gives CDR1 MNHEY, CDR2 SVGAGI. The CDR3 contains 14 residues. CDR3 protein: CATKRGRIADTQYF. CDR3 sequence (DNA): TGTGCCACCAAAAGGGGGCGCATCGCAGATACGCAGTATTTT.

The J gene is TRBJ1-1, the V gene TRBV14; unclear D gene. In germline, CDR1 is SGHDN, CDR2 FVKESK. Trimming pared 5 bases from V and 4 bases from J, leaving 20 bases between. CDR3 size: 16 residues. DNA for the CDR3: TGTGCCAGCAGCAAAAGATTCGCAACCGGGTCCACTGAAGCTTTCTTT. This translates into CASSKRFATGSTEAFF.